This T cell receptor (beta chain) came from a study of T-cell reconstitution after alpha-beta-depleted transplantation in children. The CDR3 extends over 16 amino acids. V lost 2 bases to trimming and J lost 0 bases; unmatched junction nucleotides: 5. Using unique molecular identifiers, the investigators prepared the TCRbeta library. TCRdb fed the PCR reads into MiXCR, producing one record per CDR3 protein. Of more than 450,000 distinct CDR3 sequences in the sample, about a sixth are singletons; the top ten hold 3% to 4%. The chain employs TRBV12-3 or TRBV12-4 and TRBJ2-3, with 7 positions matching TRBD1. The receptor comes from a human donor who donated a stem cell graft to a child with acute lymphoblastic leukemia. Sample: PBMCs from the stem cell graft donor, taken from the stem cell graft. For the CDR3, the DNA is TGTGCCAGCAGTTTATTACAGGGGTGGAGCACAGATACGCAGTATTTT. Residues: CASSLLQGWSTDTQYF.